A single sample gave rise to the 3 T cell receptor beta chains below, sequenced in a study of CD8 T cells in ankylosing spondylitis. In TCRdb, the 5' RACE reads were re-called with MiXCR into one record per CDR3 protein. This sample has 180,000 or so distinct CDR3 sequences, with about 9.9% found just once. The sequenced sample consisted of blood, either unsorted or a sorted T cell fraction (not recorded which). These TCRs come from a male donor with ankylosing spondylitis or in good health (not recorded which).

This clonotype was detected only a few times. The chain carries TRBV29-1 and TRBJ2-3, with a possible D match to TRBD1 (7 bases). The CDR3 sequence is 17 residues long. The germline CDR1 and CDR2 sequences are SQVTM and ANQGSEA. With 6 bases removed from V and 1 base from J, the gap between germline ends came to 23 bases. The CDR3 DNA follows: TGCAGCGTAGGGGATATAAGGACAGGCGGGGGCACAGATACGCAGTATTTT. Translating it yields CSVGDIRTGGGTDTQYF.

This clonotype was observed many times. V is TRBV11-2 and J is TRBJ1-1; no reliable D call. This CDR3 spans 12 amino acids. V was cut by 7 bases and J by 4 bases, with 10 bases left in between. Germline CDR1 reads SGHAT; CDR2 reads FQNNGV. The CDR3 DNA is TGTGCCAGCATCAATGGATTCACTGAAGCTTTCTTT. Translation: CASINGFTEAFF.

The sample holds many counts of this clonotype. This chain uses TRBV5-1 with TRBJ2-3; tentatively, D is TRBD1 (5 bases). The V end was cut by 4 bases, the J end by 5 bases, with 11 bases between. Germline V gene lookup returns CDR1 SGHRS and CDR2 YFSETQ. The CDR3 contains 13 residues. CDR3 residues: CASSQGSRDTQYF. CDR3 in DNA: TGCGCCAGCAGCCAGGGATCCAGAGATACGCAGTATTTT.